This TCR beta chain appears in the sequencing data of a study of cytomegalovirus exposure and HLA in healthy donors. Regarding the study as a whole: The classifier reportedly diagnosed cytomegalovirus status with high sensitivity and specificity.

Method: immunoSEQ multiplex PCR; TCRdb's copy keeps in-frame clones and lacks some. The sample lists 150,000 to 200,000 clones, around four fifths occurring once. On this clone itself: Its specificity is not known.

The CDR3 has 15 residues. Germline V gives CDR1 PRHDT, CDR2 FYEKMQ (reference sequence). The V end was cut by 4 bases, the J end by 3 bases, with 12 bases between. This receptor was identified in a man under 40 in good health and CMV-seropositive. Sequenced material: PBMCs. This chain joins TRBV13 and TRBJ1-4; D possibly corresponds to TRBD1 (5 bases). CDR3 nucleotide sequence: TGTGCCAGCAGCTCTCTACAGGCCGCTAATGAAAAACTGTTTTTT. Amino acid sequence: CASSSLQAANEKLFF.